Detailed here is one TCR beta chain. Its specificity is unknown. This sample was taken from a study of T cell responses to AZD1222 COVID-19 vaccine. General study findings and limits: A rise in Spike-specific TCR breadth and depth followed two AZD1222 doses. Possibly, clonal diversity was underestimated; donors were largely white British and included more females. Distributed over spike, vaccine-associated CD4 TCRs predominated at 160-218 and 743-854.

The repertoire was sequenced with immunoSEQ multiplex PCR; TCRdb's copy has only in-frame clones and lacks some. The data hold 90,000 to 150,000 clones, with 85% to 90% observed a single time. Sequenced here: peripheral blood, sampled 28 days after the second AZD1222 dose. The TCR originated in an adult who received the AZD1222 COVID-19 vaccine.

The CDR3 DNA follows: TGTGCCAGCAGTTCTCCAGGCTCTGGAAACACCATATATTTT. This translates into CASSSPGSGNTIYF. J is TRBJ1-3 and V is TRBV28; no firm D call. CDR3 length: 14 residues. The V end lost 4 bases, the J end lost 0 bases, and 7 bases lay between the germline ends. CDR1 MDHEN and CDR2 SYDVKM come from the germline V gene.